This is a list of T cell receptor beta chains from one sample in a study of cytomegalovirus exposure and HLA in healthy donors. Some clones are missing from TCRdb's copy, which holds only in-frame ones; the method was immunoSEQ multiplex PCR. The sample comprises some 130,000 clones, more than 70% of which are singletons, and approximately 2% rests with the top ten. Sequenced: PBMCs. All receptors come from a man aged 25 to 40 in good health and CMV-seronegative. Each CDR3 is given with its conserved first and last residue. Each record gives: J gene, V gene, D gene, clone size, CDR3 protein, CDR3 DNA. D genes are given only for firm matches. Not every row has a clone size; where given, it reads once, few, many or a size class.

TRBJ2-2	TRBV2	TRBD1	-	CASRPPGQGPRGELFF	TGTGCCAGCAGACCCCCGGGACAGGGGCCGCGTGGGGAGCTGTTTTTT
TRBJ2-7	TRBV6-5	-	-	CASSSIQGSEQYF	TGTGCCAGCAGTTCTATACAGGGAAGCGAGCAGTACTTC
TRBJ1-1	TRBV25-1	TRBD1	-	CASSEWGQFGTEAFF	TGTGCCAGCAGTGAATGGGGACAGTTTGGGACTGAAGCTTTCTTT
TRBJ1-2	TRBV10-3	TRBD1	-	CAILTDGDRVNYGYTF	TGTGCCATCTTGACCGACGGGGACAGAGTCAACTATGGCTACACCTTC
TRBJ2-5	TRBV9	TRBD2	once	CASSVGLAGGKQETQYF	TGTGCCAGCAGCGTAGGACTAGCGGGAGGGAAACAAGAGACCCAGTACTTC
TRBJ2-5	TRBV5-1	TRBD2	-	CASRGTSGSLETQYF	TGCGCCAGCAGAGGGACTAGCGGGAGTCTCGAGACCCAGTACTTC
TRBJ1-4	TRBV9	-	-	CASSPSGGGSEKLFF	TGTGCCAGCAGCCCCAGTGGGGGGGGCAGCGAAAAACTGTTTTTT
TRBJ2-2	TRBV4-1	-	-	CASSQDLTGELFF	TGCGCCAGCAGCCAAGACCTAACCGGGGAGCTGTTTTTT
TRBJ2-7	TRBV19	-	-	CASSRASAYEQYF	TGTGCCAGTAGTAGAGCTTCGGCCTACGAGCAGTACTTC
TRBJ2-3	TRBV6-1	TRBD2	-	CASSPTSGRMDTQYF	TGTGCCAGCAGTCCGACTAGCGGGAGGATGGATACGCAGTATTTT
TRBJ2-5	TRBV28	-	-	CASSAGRNYQETQYF	TGTGCCAGCAGTGCGGGACGGAACTACCAAGAGACCCAGTACTTC
TRBJ1-2	TRBV29-1	-	-	CSVLPDNNYGYTF	TGCAGCGTCCTCCCGGACAATAACTATGGCTACACCTTC
TRBJ2-5	TRBV29-1	-	-	CSVEVLLRRSDIPLSQYF	TGCAGCGTTGAAGTTCTTCTTCGACGGAGTGATATCCCTCTGTCCCAGTACTTC
TRBJ1-2	TRBV5-4	TRBD1	-	CASSLGGTGAYYGYTF	TGTGCCAGCAGCTTGGGTGGGACAGGGGCTTACTATGGCTACACCTTC
TRBJ2-2	TRBV7-9	TRBD1	-	CASSFPQDRRGSTGELFF	TGTGCCAGCAGCTTTCCCCAGGACAGGCGAGGCAGCACCGGGGAGCTGTTTTTT
TRBJ1-1	TRBV29-1	-	-	CSVLDRKGTEAFF	TGCAGCGTCCTAGACAGGAAAGGAACTGAAGCTTTCTTT
TRBJ2-1	TRBV7-9	TRBD2	-	CASSSPGLAGGGNYNEQFF	TGTGCCAGCAGCTCCCCGGGACTAGCGGGAGGAGGGAATTACAATGAGCAGTTCTTC
TRBJ2-1	TRBV10-1	TRBD2	-	CASSESRGLDITNEQFF	TGCGCCAGCAGTGAGTCAAGAGGACTAGATATCACCAATGAGCAGTTCTTC
TRBJ2-2	TRBV27	TRBD1	-	CASSLWTGLGPGELFF	TGTGCCAGCAGTTTATGGACAGGGCTCGGACCCGGGGAGCTGTTTTTT
TRBJ2-7	TRBV6-1	-	few	CASIQYEQYF	TGTGCCAGCATTCAGTACGAGCAGTACTTC
TRBJ2-7	TRBV10-2	-	-	CASSLTQGSSYEQYF	TGCGCCAGCAGCTTAACACAGGGTAGCTCCTACGAGCAGTACTTC
TRBJ2-2	TRBV5-1	TRBD2	-	CASSLNGLAGNTGELFF	TGCGCCAGCAGCTTGAACGGACTAGCGGGTAACACCGGGGAGCTGTTTTTT
TRBJ1-5	TRBV30	-	-	CAWSLGGGNQPQHF	TGTGCCTGGAGTTTGGGGGGAGGCAATCAGCCCCAGCATTTT
TRBJ1-5	TRBV19	-	few	CASSRATFYSNQPQHF	TGTGCCAGTAGTAGGGCGACGTTCTATAGCAATCAGCCCCAGCATTTT
TRBJ1-3	TRBV9	TRBD1	-	CASSVDRGGSGNTIYF	TGTGCCAGCAGCGTAGACAGGGGAGGCTCTGGAAACACCATATATTTT
TRBJ2-1	TRBV5-1	-	-	CASSLGASNDEQFF	TGCGCCAGCAGCTTAGGGGCTAGTAACGATGAGCAGTTCTTC
TRBJ2-1	TRBV10-2	-	-	CASRVSSSSEQFF	TGCGCCAGCCGCGTTTCGAGTTCGAGTGAGCAGTTCTTC
TRBJ2-7	TRBV7-8	TRBD2	-	CASSLGLAGVYYEQYF	TGTGCCAGCAGCCTGGGACTAGCGGGAGTTTACTACGAGCAGTACTTC
TRBJ2-5	TRBV28	TRBD2	-	CASTQPAPSGIYF	TGTGCCAGCACCCAACCCGCCCCTAGCGGGATCTACTTC
TRBJ2-7	TRBV5-8	-	-	CASSLEAGRNYEQYF	TGTGCCAGCAGCTTGGAGGCAGGGAGGAACTACGAGCAGTACTTC
TRBJ1-5	TRBV5-1	-	few	CASSRELNQPQHF	TGCGCCAGCAGCCGCGAGCTTAATCAGCCCCAGCATTTT
TRBJ1-2	TRBV10-3	-	-	CAITRGSPANYGYTF	TGTGCCATCACCAGAGGGTCCCCAGCTAACTATGGCTACACCTTC
TRBJ2-7	TRBV6-5	-	-	CASSRQGGHEQYF	TGTGCCAGCAGTCGACAGGGAGGCCACGAGCAGTACTTC
TRBJ2-7	TRBV12-5	-	-	CASGLVIGTTGFEQYF	TGTGCTAGTGGTTTGGTAATCGGGACGACAGGCTTCGAGCAGTACTTC
TRBJ1-3	TRBV19	-	-	CASSITASSGNTIYF	TGTGCCAGTAGTATAACTGCTAGCTCTGGAAACACCATATATTTT
TRBJ2-1	TRBV19	TRBD2	-	CASSIDLGTSGSPTYNEQFF	TGTGCCAGTAGTATAGATCTGGGGACTAGCGGGAGCCCTACCTACAATGAGCAGTTCTTC
TRBJ2-7	TRBV27	TRBD1	-	CASSFRGTVNYEQYF	TGTGCCAGCAGTTTTCGTGGGACAGTAAACTACGAGCAGTACTTC
TRBJ2-7	TRBV5-1	TRBD2	once	CASSLAGGSIEQYF	TGCGCCAGCAGCTTGGCGGGGGGGTCTATTGAGCAGTACTTC
TRBJ2-7	TRBV2	-	-	CASSEQGSAYEQYF	TGTGCCAGCAGTGAACAGGGGAGCGCCTACGAGCAGTACTTC
TRBJ1-5	TRBV30	-	few	CAWSVSGRQPQHF	TGTGCCTGGAGTGTATCTGGCAGACAGCCCCAGCATTTT